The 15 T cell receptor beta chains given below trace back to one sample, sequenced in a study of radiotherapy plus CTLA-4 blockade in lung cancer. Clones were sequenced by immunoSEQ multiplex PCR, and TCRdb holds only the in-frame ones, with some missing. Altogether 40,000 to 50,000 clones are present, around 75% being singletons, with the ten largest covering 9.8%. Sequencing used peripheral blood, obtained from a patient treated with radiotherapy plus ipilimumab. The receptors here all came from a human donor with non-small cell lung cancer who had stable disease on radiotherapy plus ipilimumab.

The CDR3 nucleotides read TGTGCCAGCAGTGGATTCACCATAGTGGTGAATGGCTACACCTTC. Protein sequence: CASSGFTIVVNGYTF. The chain carries TRBV2 and TRBJ1-2; unclear D gene. The CDR3 is 15 amino acids. Trimming left V 4 bases short and J 6 bases short, with 18 bases between. Germline CDR1 and CDR2: SNHLY and FYNNEI.

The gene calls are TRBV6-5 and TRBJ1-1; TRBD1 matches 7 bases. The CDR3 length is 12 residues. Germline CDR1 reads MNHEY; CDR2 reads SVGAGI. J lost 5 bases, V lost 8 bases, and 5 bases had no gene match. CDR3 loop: CASYRGGTEAFF. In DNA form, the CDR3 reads TGTGCCAGCTACAGGGGTGGAACTGAAGCTTTCTTT.

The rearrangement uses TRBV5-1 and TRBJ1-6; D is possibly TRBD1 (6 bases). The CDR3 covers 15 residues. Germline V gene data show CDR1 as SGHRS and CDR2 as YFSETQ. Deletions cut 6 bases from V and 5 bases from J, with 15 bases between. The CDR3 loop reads CASKTQGHNNSPLHF. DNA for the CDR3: TGCGCCAGCAAGACTCAGGGACACAATAATTCACCCCTCCACTTT.

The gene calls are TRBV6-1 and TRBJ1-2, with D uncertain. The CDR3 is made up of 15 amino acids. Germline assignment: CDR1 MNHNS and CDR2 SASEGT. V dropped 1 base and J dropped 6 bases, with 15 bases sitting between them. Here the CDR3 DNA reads TGTGCCAGCAGTGAAGGTGGCGGGGTCATCCATGGCTACACCTTC. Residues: CASSEGGGVIHGYTF.

CDR3 in amino acids: CASTRGFGTEAFF. In DNA form, the CDR3 reads TGTGCCAGCACGCGGGGTTTCGGCACTGAAGCTTTCTTT. The chain recombines TRBV7-8 with TRBJ1-1; D not certain. The CDR3 runs to 13 residues. The germline V gene encodes CDR1 SGHVS and CDR2 FQNEAQ. Trimming removed 7 bases at V and 4 bases at J, with 13 bases between.

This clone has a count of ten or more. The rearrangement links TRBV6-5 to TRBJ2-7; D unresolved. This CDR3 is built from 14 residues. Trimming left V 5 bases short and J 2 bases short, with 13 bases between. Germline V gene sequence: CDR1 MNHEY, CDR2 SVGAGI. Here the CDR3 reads CASSRSYPAYEQYF. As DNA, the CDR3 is TGTGCCAGCAGTCGGAGCTACCCAGCCTACGAGCAGTACTTC.

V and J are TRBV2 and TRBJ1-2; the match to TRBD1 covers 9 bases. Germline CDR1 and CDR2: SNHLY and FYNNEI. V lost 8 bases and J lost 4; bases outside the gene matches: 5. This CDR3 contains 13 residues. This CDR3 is CASGGQGSYGYTF. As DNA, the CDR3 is TGTGCCAGCGGAGGACAGGGGTCCTATGGCTACACCTTC.

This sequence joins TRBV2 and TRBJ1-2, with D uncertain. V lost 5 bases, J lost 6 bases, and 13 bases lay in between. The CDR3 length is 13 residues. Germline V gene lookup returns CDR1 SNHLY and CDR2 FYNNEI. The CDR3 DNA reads TGTGCCAGCAGTCTCGTTGAGGGTCATGGCTACACCTTC. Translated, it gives CASSLVEGHGYTF.

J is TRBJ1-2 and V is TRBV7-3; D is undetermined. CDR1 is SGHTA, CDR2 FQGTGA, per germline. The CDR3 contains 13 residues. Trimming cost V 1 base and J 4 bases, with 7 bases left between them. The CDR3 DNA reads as TGTGCCAGCAGCTTAAATCCCCTCTATGGCTACACCTTC. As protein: CASSLNPLYGYTF.

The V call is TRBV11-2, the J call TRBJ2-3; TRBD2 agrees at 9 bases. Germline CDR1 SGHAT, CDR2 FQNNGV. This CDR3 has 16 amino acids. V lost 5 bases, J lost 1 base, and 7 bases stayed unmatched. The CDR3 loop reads CASSLVSGGGTDTQYF. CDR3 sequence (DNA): TGTGCCAGCAGCCTCGTTAGCGGGGGAGGCACAGATACGCAGTATTTT.

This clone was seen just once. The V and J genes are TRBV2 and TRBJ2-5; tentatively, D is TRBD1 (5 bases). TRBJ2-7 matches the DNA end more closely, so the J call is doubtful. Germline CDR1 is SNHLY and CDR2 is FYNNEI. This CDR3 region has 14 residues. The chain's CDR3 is CASSEAPGPYEQYF. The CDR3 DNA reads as TGTGCCAGCAGTGAGGCACCAGGGCCCTACGAGCAGTACTTC.

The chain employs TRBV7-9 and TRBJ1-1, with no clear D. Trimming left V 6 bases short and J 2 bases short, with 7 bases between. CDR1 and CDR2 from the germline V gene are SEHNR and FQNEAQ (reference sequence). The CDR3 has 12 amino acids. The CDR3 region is CASRQRNTEAFF. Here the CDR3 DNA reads TGTGCCAGCAGACAGAGAAACACTGAAGCTTTCTTT.

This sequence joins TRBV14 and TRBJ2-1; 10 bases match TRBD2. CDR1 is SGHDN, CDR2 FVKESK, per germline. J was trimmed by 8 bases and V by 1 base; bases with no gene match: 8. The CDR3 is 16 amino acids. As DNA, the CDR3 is TGTGCCAGCAGCCAAGGAAGCACTAGCGGGGCAGATGAGCAGTTCTTC. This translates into CASSQGSTSGADEQFF.

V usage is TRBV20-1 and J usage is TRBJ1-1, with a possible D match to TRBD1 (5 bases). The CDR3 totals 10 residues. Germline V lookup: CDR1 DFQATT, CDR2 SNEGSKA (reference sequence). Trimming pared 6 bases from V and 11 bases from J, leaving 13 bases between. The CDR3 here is CSARGTKAFF. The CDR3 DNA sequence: TGCAGTGCCCGGGGGACGAAGGCTTTCTTT.

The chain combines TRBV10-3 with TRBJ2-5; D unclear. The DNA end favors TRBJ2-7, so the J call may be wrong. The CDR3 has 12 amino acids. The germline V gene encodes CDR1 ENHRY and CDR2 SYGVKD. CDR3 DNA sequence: TGTGCCATCAGTGAAACCTCCTACGAGCAGTACTTC. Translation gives CAISETSYEQYF.